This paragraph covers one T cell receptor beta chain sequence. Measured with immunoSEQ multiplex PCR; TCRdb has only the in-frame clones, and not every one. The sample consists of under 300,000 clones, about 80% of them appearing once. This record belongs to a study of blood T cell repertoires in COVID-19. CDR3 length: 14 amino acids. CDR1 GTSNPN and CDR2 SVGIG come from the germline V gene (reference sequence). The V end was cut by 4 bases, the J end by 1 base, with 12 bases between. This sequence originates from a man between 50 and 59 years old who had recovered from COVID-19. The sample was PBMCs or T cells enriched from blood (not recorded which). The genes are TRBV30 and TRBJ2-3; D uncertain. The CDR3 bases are TGTGCCTGGACCCGAAGCGCTCGCACAGATACGCAGTATTTT. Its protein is CAWTRSARTDTQYF.